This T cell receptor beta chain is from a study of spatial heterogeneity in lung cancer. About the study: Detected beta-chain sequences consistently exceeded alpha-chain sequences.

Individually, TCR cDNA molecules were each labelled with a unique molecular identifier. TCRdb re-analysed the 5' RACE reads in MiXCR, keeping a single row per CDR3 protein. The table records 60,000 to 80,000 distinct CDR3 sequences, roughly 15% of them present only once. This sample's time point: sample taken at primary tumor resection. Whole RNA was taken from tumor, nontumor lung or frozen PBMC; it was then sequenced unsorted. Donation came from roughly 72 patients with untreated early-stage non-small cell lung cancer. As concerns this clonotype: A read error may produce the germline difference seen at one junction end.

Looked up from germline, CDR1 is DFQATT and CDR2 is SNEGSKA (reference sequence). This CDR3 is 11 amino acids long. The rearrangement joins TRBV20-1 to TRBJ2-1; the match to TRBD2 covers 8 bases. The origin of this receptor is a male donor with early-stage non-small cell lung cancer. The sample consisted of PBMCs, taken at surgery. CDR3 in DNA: TGCAGTGCTAGAGCCCAGCGGGAGTTGAAATTC. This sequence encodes CSARAQRELKF.